The 30 T cell receptor beta chains below come from one sample, sequenced in a study of OX40 agonist ivuxolimab in advanced cancers. Clones were sequenced by immunoSEQ multiplex PCR, and TCRdb holds only the in-frame ones, with some missing. The sample lists fewer than 95,000 clones; 90% to 95% were seen once. The specimen was CD4+ or CD8+ T cells sorted from blood, collected in a trial of the OX40 agonist ivuxolimab. All receptors come from an adult with an advanced solid tumor such as melanoma, head and neck, liver or kidney cancer.

This clone came up once. The chain carries TRBV30 and TRBJ2-7; possibly TRBD2 for D (6 bases). This CDR3 spans 15 amino acids. V lost 3 bases, J lost 6 bases, and 21 bases lay in between. Germline CDR1 is GTSNPN and CDR2 is SVGIG (reference sequence). In nucleotides, the CDR3 is TGTGCCTGGAGGGGATCACCCGGGAGCTCGATCGAGCAGTACTTC. It encodes CAWRGSPGSSIEQYF.

The rearrangement links TRBV6-1 to TRBJ2-6; 8 bases fit TRBD2. CDR3 size: 19 residues. V was clipped by 3 bases and J by 0 bases; unmatched bases: 10. Germline V CDR1 and CDR2: MNHNS, SASEGT. CDR3 amino acids: CASSDSLAGLTSGANVLTF. The CDR3 DNA sequence: TGTGCCAGCAGTGATTCTCTAGCGGGCCTGACCTCTGGGGCCAACGTCCTGACTTTC.

This clone was counted a single time. The chain employs TRBV5-4 and TRBJ2-1, with TRBD2 identical over 14 bases. This CDR3 has 17 amino acids. With 4 bases clipped from V and 7 bases from J, the junction kept 10 bases outside the gene matches. From germline, CDR1 is SGHNT and CDR2 YYREEE (reference sequence). The chain's CDR3 is CASSPSPGTSGRNEQFF. The CDR3 coding sequence is TGTGCCAGCAGCCCCTCGCCCGGGACTAGCGGGAGAAATGAGCAGTTCTTC.

The chain recombines TRBV5-6 with TRBJ2-2; D is unresolved. The CDR3 sequence is 15 residues long. Germline V gene data show CDR1 as SGHDT and CDR2 as YYEEEE. Trimming shortened V by 0 bases and J by 0 bases, and 6 bases separated the two germline ends. The CDR3 coding sequence is TGTGCCAGCAGCTTGGGGTCGGCGAACACCGGGGAGCTGTTTTTT. It specifies CASSLGSANTGELFF.

This rearrangement joins TRBV5-4 to TRBJ2-5, with TRBD1 matching 10 bases. After removal of 4 bases from V and 5 bases from J, the junction contained 8 bases not matched to a gene. This CDR3 spans 15 amino acids. Per germline, CDR1 SGHNT and CDR2 YYREEE (reference sequence). The CDR3 sequence is CASSPWTGGVETQYF. CDR3 in DNA: TGTGCCAGCAGCCCCTGGACAGGGGGTGTCGAGACCCAGTACTTC.

The chain couples TRBV4-2 to TRBJ1-4, with D tentatively TRBD1 (6 bases). CDR1 is LGHNA, CDR2 YNFKEQ, per germline. The germline V and J ends were trimmed by 2 bases and 1 base, with 23 bases remaining between them. CDR3 length: 20 amino acids. CDR3 in DNA: TGTGCCAGCAGCCAACTACGCGGGGGGCTCATAAGTGGAACTAATGAAAAACTGTTTTTT. It codes for CASSQLRGGLISGTNEKLFF.

The chain joins TRBV5-4 to TRBJ2-4, with a tentative D call TRBD1 (7 bases). CDR3 length: 16 amino acids. The V gene's germline CDR1 is SGHNT and CDR2 YYREEE (reference sequence). Trimming removed 4 bases at V and 3 bases at J, with 17 bases between. As DNA, the CDR3 is TGTGCCAGCAGCCCACTTCGACAGGGAGGCAAAAACATTCAGTACTTC. Translated, it gives CASSPLRQGGKNIQYF.

This chain links TRBV5-1 with TRBJ2-7; TRBD2 agrees at 10 bases. The CDR3 sequence is 15 residues long. Per the germline V gene, CDR1 is SGHRS and CDR2 is YFSETQ. The junction had 5 bases not matched to a gene; V was cut back by 2 bases and J by 3 bases. CDR3 sequence: CASSFEAGGGYEQYF. CDR3 sequence (DNA): TGCGCCAGCAGCTTCGAAGCGGGAGGGGGCTACGAGCAGTACTTC.

The rearrangement uses TRBV19 and TRBJ1-5; D gene uncertain. The ends were cut back, 3 bases at V and 7 bases at J, with 4 bases in the middle. CDR1 is LNHDA and CDR2 is SQIVND in the germline V gene (reference sequence). The CDR3 runs to 11 residues. The DNA of the CDR3 is TGTGCCAGTAGTATTAGGCAGCCCCAGCATTTT. This gives the protein CASSIRQPQHF.

This chain joins TRBV5-1 and TRBJ1-1; 8 bases map to TRBD1. V lost 4 bases and J lost 4; bases outside the gene matches: 9. CDR1 is SGHRS and CDR2 is YFSETQ in the germline V gene. This CDR3 has 15 residues. CDR3: CASSVTGTGATEAFF. For the CDR3, the DNA is TGCGCCAGCAGCGTCACAGGGACAGGTGCCACTGAAGCTTTCTTT.

The V and J genes are TRBV7-3 and TRBJ2-1; possibly TRBD2 for D (5 bases). This CDR3 has 14 residues. The germline CDR1 and CDR2 sequences are SGHTA and FQGTGA. V dropped 1 base and J dropped 9 bases, with 13 bases sitting between them. The CDR3 bases are TGTGCCAGCAGCTTAAATCCAGCGGTGAGTGAGCAGTTCTTC. Translated: CASSLNPAVSEQFF.

The chain links TRBV7-3 to TRBJ2-6; 10 bases are shared with TRBD2. The CDR3 has 17 residues. The V gene's germline CDR1 is SGHTA and CDR2 FQGTGA. The V and J ends lost 3 bases and 0 bases, in that order; junction bases with no gene match: 2. The CDR3 DNA reads TGTGCCAGCAGCTTTTGGACTAGCGGCTCTGGGGCCAACGTCCTGACTTTC. Its protein is CASSFWTSGSGANVLTF.

The J gene is TRBJ1-1, the V gene TRBV5-5; D gene uncertain. The V end was cut by 2 bases, the J end by 1 base, with 9 bases between. The CDR3 has 14 amino acids. CDR1 is SGHKS, CDR2 YYEKEE, per germline (reference sequence). CDR3 sequence: CASSFGLGNTEAFF. DNA of the CDR3: TGTGCCAGCAGCTTCGGGTTGGGGAACACTGAAGCTTTCTTT.

The chain joins TRBV19 to TRBJ2-6; D gene ambiguous. The germline V gene has CDR1 LNHDA and CDR2 SQIVND (reference sequence). This CDR3 comprises 16 residues. V was shortened by 4 bases and J by 0 bases, with 10 bases between the two germline ends. As DNA, the CDR3 is TGTGCCAGTAGTAAAGGAGTGGGCTCTGGGGCCAACGTCCTGACTTTC. Protein sequence: CASSKGVGSGANVLTF.

V and J are TRBV19 and TRBJ1-4; 8 positions match TRBD1. V shed 4 bases, J shed 7 bases, and the junction held 8 bases outside the gene matches. CDR1 is LNHDA and CDR2 is SQIVND in the germline V gene (reference sequence). The CDR3 consists of 15 residues. The CDR3 loop is CASSTDRGGGEKLFF. DNA of the CDR3: TGTGCCAGTAGTACCGACAGGGGTGGAGGTGAAAAACTGTTTTTT. Variable domain in full (rest from reference TRBV19 and TRBJ1-4): DGGITQSPKYLFRKEGQNVTLSCEQNLNHDAMYWYRQDPGQGLRLIYYSQIVNDFQKGDIAEGYSVSREKKESFPLTVTSAQKNPTAFYLCASSTDRGGGEKLFFGSGTQLSVL.

This clone was seen only a few times. The chain uses TRBV18 and TRBJ1-2; 9 nucleotides match TRBD1. V lost 2 bases to trimming and J lost 10 bases; unmatched junction nucleotides: 8. Germline CDR1 KGHSH, CDR2 LQKENI. The CDR3 has 14 amino acids. The CDR3 region is CASSPAGQGFDYTF. The CDR3 nucleotides are TGTGCCAGCTCACCAGCGGGACAGGGTTTCGACTACACCTTC.

The chain recombines TRBV29-1 with TRBJ2-2; D might be TRBD1 (5 bases). V gave up 6 bases and J gave up 7 bases, with 24 bases separating them. CDR1 and CDR2 from the germline V gene are SQVTM and ANQGSEA. CDR3 length: 16 residues. The CDR3 here is CSVLKRVSGLDGELFF. The CDR3 DNA reads as TGCAGCGTCCTTAAACGGGTTTCAGGGCTCGACGGGGAGCTGTTTTTT.

The chain joins TRBV7-2 to TRBJ2-1; D gene uncertain. This CDR3 spans 13 amino acids. Germline CDR1 is SGHTA and CDR2 is FQGNSA. The V and J ends lost 5 bases and 0 bases respectively, with 5 bases between them. The CDR3 spells CASSPHSYNEQFF. The CDR3 DNA sequence: TGTGCCAGCAGCCCGCACTCCTACAATGAGCAGTTCTTC. Full variable domain (missing parts from reference TRBV7-2 and TRBJ2-1): GAGVSQSPSNKVTEKGKDVELRCDPISGHTALYWYRQSLGQGLEFLIYFQGNSAPDKSGLPSDRFSAERTGGSVSTLTIQRTQQEDSAVYLCASSPHSYNEQFFGPGTRLTVL.

The CDR3: CASAPGGREVYGYTF. In DNA, the CDR3 is TGTGCCAGCGCCCCAGGTGGGCGGGAGGTCTATGGCTACACCTTC. V usage is TRBV5-6 and J usage is TRBJ1-2; no definite D call. This CDR3 comprises 15 residues. Looked up from germline, CDR1 is SGHDT and CDR2 is YYEEEE. V dropped 7 bases and J dropped 4 bases, with 20 bases sitting between them.

This chain connects TRBV5-1 to TRBJ2-7; 8 bases align to TRBD1. Trimming took 0 bases from V and 5 from J; bases not matched to a gene: 10. There are 16 residues in the CDR3. Germline V gene sequence: CDR1 SGHRS, CDR2 YFSETQ. As DNA, the CDR3 is TGCGCCAGCAGCTTGGGGATCGACAGGGGTTCTGACGAGCAGTACTTC. Its translation is CASSLGIDRGSDEQYF.

CDR3 sequence (DNA): TGTGCCAGCAGCGTAGGGGTGACAGGGGTTAACGCGGAGACCCAGTACTTC. Translation: CASSVGVTGVNAETQYF. The chain links TRBV9 to TRBJ2-5; the match to TRBD1 covers 8 bases. Germline V gene sequence: CDR1 SGDLS, CDR2 YYNGEE. Unmatched junction bases numbered 12, after V lost 0 bases and J lost 5 bases. This CDR3 is 17 amino acids long. The whole variable domain, remainder taken from reference TRBV9 and TRBJ2-5, is DSGVTQTPKHLITATGQRVTLRCSPRSGDLSVYWYQQSLDQGLQFLIQYYNGEERAKGNILERFSAQQFPDLHSELNLSSLELGDSALYFCASSVGVTGVNAETQYFGPGTRLLVL.

The CDR3, as DNA: TGTGCCAGCAGTTACTGGGCAGGCCATAATTCACCCCTCCACTTT. Its translation is CASSYWAGHNSPLHF. The V gene is TRBV6-5, the J gene TRBJ1-6; D is unclear. Germline-derived CDR1 and CDR2 are MNHEY and SVGAGI. CDR3 length equals 15 residues. V was cut by 1 base and J by 5 bases, with 9 bases left in between.

V gene TRBV7-6 combines with J gene TRBJ2-5; tentatively, D is TRBD2 (6 bases). The CDR3 length is 14 residues. Deletions cut 5 bases from V and 5 bases from J, with 15 bases between. Germline CDR1 reads SGHVS; CDR2 reads FNYEAQ. As DNA, the CDR3 is TGTGCCAGCAGCGGTATCCGGGGGAGGGAGACCCAGTACTTC. It specifies CASSGIRGRETQYF.

The rearrangement joins TRBV5-4 to TRBJ1-5; D not certain. Germline V gene data show CDR1 as SGHNT and CDR2 as YYREEE (reference sequence). V lost 0 bases and J 0 bases, leaving 7 bases between the germline ends. The CDR3 contains 15 residues. The DNA for the CDR3 is TGTGCCAGCAGCTTGGACCTTAATAGCAATCAGCCCCAGCATTTT. This encodes CASSLDLNSNQPQHF.

The chain has TRBV10-3 and TRBJ2-1; 11 bases map to TRBD2. The trim removed 8 bases at V and 6 bases at J, leaving 9 bases unmatched. CDR1 and CDR2 (germline): ENHRY, SYGVKD. There are 15 residues in the CDR3. The DNA of the CDR3 is TGTGCCATCTCTTTACTAGCGGGAGAAGGCAATGAGCAGTTCTTC. Protein: CAISLLAGEGNEQFF.

This chain joins TRBV28 and TRBJ2-7, with TRBD1 matching 8 bases. The CDR3 is 15 amino acids. V shed 5 bases and J 3 bases; nucleotides not matched to a gene: 9. Germline V lookup: CDR1 MDHEN, CDR2 SYDVKM. The CDR3 region is CASSPPGQADYEQYF. Written as DNA, the CDR3 is TGTGCCAGCAGTCCCCCGGGACAGGCGGACTACGAGCAGTACTTC.

The gene calls are TRBV7-2 and TRBJ1-5; D not certain. The CDR3 is 14 residues long. V lost 2 bases to trimming and J lost 0 bases, with 5 bases between them. Germline lookup yields CDR1 SGHTA and CDR2 FQGNSA. CDR3 in DNA: TGTGCCAGCAGCTTAAGCAATAGCAATCAGCCCCAGCATTTT. This encodes CASSLSNSNQPQHF.

V is TRBV27 and J is TRBJ1-1; tentatively, D is TRBD1 (6 bases). The CDR3 is made up of 14 amino acids. With 5 bases removed from V and 1 base from J, the gap between germline ends came to 11 bases. Germline values: CDR1 MNHEY, CDR2 SMNVEV (reference sequence). This CDR3 is CASSPYRENTEAFF. The DNA for the CDR3 is TGTGCCAGCAGTCCATACAGGGAGAACACTGAAGCTTTCTTT.

The chain carries TRBV10-1 and TRBJ2-5; D not certain. Trimming removed 3 bases at V and 5 bases at J, with 16 bases between. The CDR3 extends over 15 amino acids. Germline lookup yields CDR1 WNHNN and CDR2 SYGVQD (reference sequence). CDR3 protein: CASSDRPGEWETQYF. The CDR3, as DNA: TGCGCCAGCAGTGATCGGCCGGGCGAGTGGGAGACCCAGTACTTC.

The V call is TRBV28, the J call TRBJ2-3, with TRBD2 matching 7 bases. The CDR3 contains 15 residues. V was pared by 2 bases and J by 4 bases, with 6 bases of the junction left unmatched. Germline V CDR1 and CDR2: MDHEN, SYDVKM. The CDR3 coding sequence is TGTGCCAGCAGTTTAGAGGGAGGGCCCCCAGATACGCAGTATTTT. It specifies CASSLEGGPPDTQYF.